These 11 T cell receptor beta chains came from one sample sequenced in a study of blood T cell repertoires in COVID-19 (dated by TCRdb to 2018 to 2021). Receptors were amplified or captured by the immunoSEQ multiplex PCR assay. As stored in TCRdb, this immuneACCESS dataset retains in-frame rearrangements with V and J assigned. A fraction of the clones does not appear; measured against another copy, unresolved V genes explain less than half of the discrepancy, and the remainder lacks a known reason. The sample table holds 650,000 to 800,000 clones, of which approximately 90% were seen once. The ten largest make up around 0.3% of the sample. The sample taken for sequencing was peripheral blood. The receptors stem from a woman in her late teens or twenties with acute or convalescent COVID-19.

The chain is built from TRBV6-5 and TRBJ2-7; 7 bases line up with TRBD2. This CDR3 is 16 amino acids long. J lost 2 bases, V lost 0 bases, and 7 bases had no gene match. The germline CDR1 and CDR2 sequences are MNHEY and SVGAGI. The CDR3 sequence is CASSYSRSGAAYEQYF. DNA of the CDR3: TGTGCCAGCAGTTACTCGAGGAGCGGGGCCGCCTACGAGCAGTACTTC.

The CDR3 nucleotides read TGTGCCAGCAGCCCCGTAGCTAACTATGGCTACACCTTC. It yields the protein CASSPVANYGYTF. The J gene is TRBJ1-2, the V gene TRBV27; D gene ambiguous. CDR3 size: 13 residues. Trimming stripped 6 bases from V and 0 bases from J, with 8 bases between. The germline CDR1 and CDR2 sequences are MNHEY and SMNVEV (reference sequence).

This clone was observed a few times. The V call is TRBV4-1, the J call TRBJ1-1; D gene unclear. Between the trimmed V and J ends, which lost 1 base and 0 bases, there was a span of 9 bases. The germline CDR1 and CDR2 sequences are MGHRA and YSYEKL. This CDR3 is built from 15 residues. The CDR3 DNA reads as TGCGCCAGCAGCCAAGTTACAGAGCTGAACACTGAAGCTTTCTTT. Residues: CASSQVTELNTEAFF.

J is TRBJ1-1 and V is TRBV7-9; D is perhaps TRBD1 (6 bases). CDR1 and CDR2 from the germline V gene are SEHNR and FQNEAQ (reference sequence). This CDR3 spans 13 amino acids. Between the trimmed V and J ends, which lost 4 bases and 10 bases, there was a span of 16 bases. The CDR3 DNA follows: TGTGCCAGCAGCTCGACGACACAGGGATCAGCTTTCTTT. It codes for CASSSTTQGSAFF. The complete variable domain, with remaining parts taken from reference TRBV7-9 and TRBJ1-1, reads DTGVSQNPRHKITKRGQNVTFRCDPISEHNRLYWYRQTLGQGPEFLTYFQNEAQLEKSRLLSDRFSAERPKGSFSTLEIQRTEQGDSAMYLCASSSTTQGSAFFGQGTRLTVV.

The chain couples TRBV12-5 to TRBJ2-7; 11 bases fit TRBD2. The CDR3 consists of 17 residues. V lost 5 bases to trimming and J lost 2 bases; unmatched junction nucleotides: 11. CDR1 LGHNT and CDR2 FRNRAP come from the germline V gene. CDR3 bases: TGTGCTAGTGGTGGAGATCCGGGACTAGCGGTTCCCTACGAGCAGTACTTC. This codes for CASGGDPGLAVPYEQYF. Complete variable domain (other parts from reference TRBV12-5 and TRBJ2-7): DARVTQTPRHKVTEMGQEVTMRCQPILGHNTVFWYRQTMMQGLELLAYFRNRAPLDDSGMPKDRFSAEMPDATLATLKIQPSEPRDSAVYFCASGGDPGLAVPYEQYFGPGTRLTVT.

This clone was picked up many times. This chain links TRBV2 with TRBJ1-3; TRBD1 matches 9 bases. CDR3 size: 15 residues. V gave up 3 bases and J gave up 4 bases; unmatched junction bases: 4. The germline V gene has CDR1 SNHLY and CDR2 FYNNEI. The CDR3 DNA follows: TGTGCCAGCAGTGATGGACAGGGGAGAGGAAACACCATATATTTT. It specifies CASSDGQGRGNTIYF.

The rearrangement joins TRBV27 to TRBJ2-1; 7 nucleotides agree with TRBD2. Germline V gives CDR1 MNHEY, CDR2 SMNVEV (reference sequence). The CDR3 has 15 amino acids. Germline trimming cut 6 bases from V and 4 bases from J; bases unmatched to any gene: 9. The CDR3 reads CASSTQWGGYNEQFF. The CDR3 bases are TGTGCCAGCAGCACCCAGTGGGGAGGGTACAATGAGCAGTTCTTC.

The chain has TRBV27 and TRBJ1-1, with D perhaps TRBD1 (6 bases). The germline CDR1 and CDR2 sequences are MNHEY and SMNVEV (reference sequence). The CDR3 spans 13 residues. The ends were cut back, 7 bases at V and 6 bases at J, with 15 bases in the middle. The CDR3 sequence: CASKPRGLSEAFF. The DNA of the CDR3 is TGTGCCAGCAAACCTAGGGGGTTGTCTGAAGCTTTCTTT.

The chain carries TRBV7-9 and TRBJ1-4, with a weak D call TRBD1 (6 bases). Trimming took 4 bases from V and 5 from J, leaving 14 bases between them. This CDR3 has 15 residues. Germline V gene data show CDR1 as SEHNR and CDR2 as FQNEAQ (reference sequence). CDR3 in amino acids: CASSSWTVRNEKLFF. DNA of the CDR3: TGTGCCAGCAGCTCCTGGACAGTTCGAAATGAAAAACTGTTTTTT.

The V call is TRBV9, the J call TRBJ1-1; possibly TRBD1 for D (5 bases). Germline CDR1 is SGDLS and CDR2 is YYNGEE. The V and J ends lost 2 bases and 4 bases respectively, with 18 bases between them. CDR3 size: 16 residues. The CDR3 DNA reads TGTGCCAGCAGCGTGAGTTTTTCGGGGGTTGGCACTGAAGCTTTCTTT. It yields the protein CASSVSFSGVGTEAFF.

The chain employs TRBV12-3 or TRBV12-4 and TRBJ1-5; no firm D call. The CDR3 totals 13 residues. Between the trimmed V and J ends, which lost 3 bases and 9 bases, there was a span of 12 bases. This CDR3 is CASSFGLAGPQHF. CDR3 bases: TGTGCCAGCAGTTTTGGACTAGCGGGGCCCCAGCATTTT.